This T cell receptor beta chain was identified during a study of PD-L1 blockade in urothelial cancer. Looking at the study overall: Analysis of blood occurred 3 weeks (second dose) and 6 weeks after treatment start. Across blood samples, T cells had a median count of around 150,000. Study outcomes and limitations: Durable-benefit cases showed more tumor-associated blood clone expansion at 3 weeks.

The CDR3 sequence is 14 residues long. Germline V CDR1 and CDR2: SGHRS, YFSETQ. V lost 2 bases, J lost 3 bases, and 12 bases lay in between. Assay: immunoSEQ multiplex PCR; the TCRdb copy retains only in-frame clones and omits some. Of around 66,000 clones listed, about nine tenths are singletons. About this clone itself: Its antigen is not known.

Time point in this sample: peripheral blood 6 weeks after treatment start. Patients were living with locally advanced or metastatic urothelial carcinoma. This specimen consisted of PBMCs, obtained around atezolizumab (anti-PD-L1) treatment. The clonotype originates from a man aged 55 to 70 with urothelial cancer. The chain employs TRBV5-1 and TRBJ2-7; D remains ambiguous. Written as DNA, the CDR3 is TGCGCCAGCAGCTTCGGTCTGGGCAGCTACGAGCAGTACTTC. It encodes CASSFGLGSYEQYF.